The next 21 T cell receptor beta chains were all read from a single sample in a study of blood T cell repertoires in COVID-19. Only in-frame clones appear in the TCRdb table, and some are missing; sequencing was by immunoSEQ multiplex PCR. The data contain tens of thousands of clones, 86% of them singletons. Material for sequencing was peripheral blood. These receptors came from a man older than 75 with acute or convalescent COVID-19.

The CDR3 sequence: CASSRRGSTGELFF. For the CDR3, the DNA is TGTGCCAGCAGCCGACGGGGATCCACCGGGGAGCTGTTTTTT. This chain joins TRBV2 and TRBJ2-2, with D maybe TRBD2 (5 bases). The CDR3 covers 14 residues. Germline CDR1 reads SNHLY; CDR2 reads FYNNEI. V lost 6 bases, J lost 4 bases, and 12 bases lay in between.

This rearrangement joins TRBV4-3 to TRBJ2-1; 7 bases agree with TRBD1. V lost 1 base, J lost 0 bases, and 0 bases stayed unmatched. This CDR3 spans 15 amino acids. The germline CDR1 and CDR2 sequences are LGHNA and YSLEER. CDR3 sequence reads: CASSQGDSSYNEQFF. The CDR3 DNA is TGCGCCAGCAGCCAAGGGGACAGCTCCTACAATGAGCAGTTCTTC.

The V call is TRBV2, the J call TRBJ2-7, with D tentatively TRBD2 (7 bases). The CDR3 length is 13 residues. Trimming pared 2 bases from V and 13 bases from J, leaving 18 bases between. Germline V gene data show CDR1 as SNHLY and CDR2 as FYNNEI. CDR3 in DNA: TGTGCCAGCAGTGAAAGGGGGGGGGCGAGACCCTACTTC. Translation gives CASSERGGARPYF.

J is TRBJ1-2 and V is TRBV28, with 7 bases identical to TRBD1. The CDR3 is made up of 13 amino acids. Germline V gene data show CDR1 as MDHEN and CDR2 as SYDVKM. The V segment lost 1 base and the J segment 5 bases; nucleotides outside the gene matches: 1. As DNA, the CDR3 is TGTGCCAGCAGTTTATACAGGGGATATGGCTACACCTTC. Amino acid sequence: CASSLYRGYGYTF.

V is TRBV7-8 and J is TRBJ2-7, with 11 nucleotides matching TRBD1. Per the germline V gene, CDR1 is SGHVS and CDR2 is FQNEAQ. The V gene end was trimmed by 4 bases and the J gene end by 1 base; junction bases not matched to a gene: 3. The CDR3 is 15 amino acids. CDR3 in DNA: TGTGCCAGCAGCTCTGGGACAGGGGGTTCCTACGAGCAGTACTTC. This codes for CASSSGTGGSYEQYF.

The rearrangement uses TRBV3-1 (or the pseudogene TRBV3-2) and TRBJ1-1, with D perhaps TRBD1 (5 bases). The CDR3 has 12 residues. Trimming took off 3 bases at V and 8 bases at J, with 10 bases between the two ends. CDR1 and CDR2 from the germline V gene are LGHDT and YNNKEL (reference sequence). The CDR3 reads CASSQPRGEAFF. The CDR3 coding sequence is TGTGCCAGCAGCCAGCCCCGGGGGGAAGCTTTCTTT.

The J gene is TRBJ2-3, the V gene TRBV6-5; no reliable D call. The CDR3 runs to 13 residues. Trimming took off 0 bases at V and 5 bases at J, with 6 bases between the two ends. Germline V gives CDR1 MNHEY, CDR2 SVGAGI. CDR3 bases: TGTGCCAGCAGTTACTCAATCAGAGATACGCAGTATTTT. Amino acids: CASSYSIRDTQYF.

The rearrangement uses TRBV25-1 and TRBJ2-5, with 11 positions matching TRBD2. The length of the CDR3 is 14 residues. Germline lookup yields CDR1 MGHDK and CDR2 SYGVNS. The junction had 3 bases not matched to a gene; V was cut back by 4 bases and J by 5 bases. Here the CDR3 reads CASSGLAGRETQYF. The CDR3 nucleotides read TGTGCCAGCAGTGGACTAGCGGGGAGGGAGACCCAGTACTTC.

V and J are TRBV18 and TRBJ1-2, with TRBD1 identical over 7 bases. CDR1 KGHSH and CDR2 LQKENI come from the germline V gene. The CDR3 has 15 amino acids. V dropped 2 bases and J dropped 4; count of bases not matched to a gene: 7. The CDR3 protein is CASSPGPGQLYGYTF. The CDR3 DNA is TGTGCCAGCTCACCAGGGCCGGGACAGCTCTATGGCTACACCTTC.

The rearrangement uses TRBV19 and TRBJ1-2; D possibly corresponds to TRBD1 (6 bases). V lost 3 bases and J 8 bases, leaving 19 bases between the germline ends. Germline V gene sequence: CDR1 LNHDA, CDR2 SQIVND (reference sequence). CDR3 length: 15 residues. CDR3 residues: CASSIPPPTGRGYTF. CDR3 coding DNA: TGTGCCAGTAGTATCCCACCTCCGACAGGTCGAGGCTACACCTTC.

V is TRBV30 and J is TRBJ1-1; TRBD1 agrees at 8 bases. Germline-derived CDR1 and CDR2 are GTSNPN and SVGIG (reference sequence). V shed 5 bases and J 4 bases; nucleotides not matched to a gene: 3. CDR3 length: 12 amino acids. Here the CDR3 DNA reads TGTGCCTGGGAACAGGGGGGCACTGAAGCTTTCTTT. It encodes CAWEQGGTEAFF.

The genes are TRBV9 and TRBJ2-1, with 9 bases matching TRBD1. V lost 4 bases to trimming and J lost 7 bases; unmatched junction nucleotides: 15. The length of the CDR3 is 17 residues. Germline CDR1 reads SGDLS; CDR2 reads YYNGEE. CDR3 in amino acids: CASSKLPGQGIGNEQFF. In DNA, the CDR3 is TGTGCCAGCAGCAAGCTGCCGGGACAGGGTATAGGGAATGAGCAGTTCTTC.

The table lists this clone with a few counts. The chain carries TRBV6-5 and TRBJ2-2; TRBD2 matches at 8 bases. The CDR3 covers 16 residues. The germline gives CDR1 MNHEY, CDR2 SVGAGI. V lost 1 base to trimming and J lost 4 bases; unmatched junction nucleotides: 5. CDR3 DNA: TGTGCCAGCAGTTACTATCGGGGGGGCCCCACCGGGGAGCTGTTTTTT. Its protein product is CASSYYRGGPTGELFF.

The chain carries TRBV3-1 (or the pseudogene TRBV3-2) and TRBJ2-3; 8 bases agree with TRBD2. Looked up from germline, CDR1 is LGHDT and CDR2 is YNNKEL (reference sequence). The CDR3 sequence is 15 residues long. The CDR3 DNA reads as TGTGCGACAACCCAGGGGCGGGGGGCCACAGATACGCAGTATTTT. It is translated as CATTQGRGATDTQYF.

The CDR3 region is CASSLGARGRGAEAFF. Here the CDR3 DNA reads TGTGCCAGCAGCTTGGGAGCCAGGGGGCGAGGAGCTGAAGCTTTCTTT. The rearrangement links TRBV5-4 to TRBJ1-1; 8 bases agree with TRBD1. Germline values: CDR1 SGHNT, CDR2 YYREEE (reference sequence). This CDR3 comprises 16 residues. Losses at the gene ends were 0 bases for V and 6 bases for J; bases not matched to a gene: 10.

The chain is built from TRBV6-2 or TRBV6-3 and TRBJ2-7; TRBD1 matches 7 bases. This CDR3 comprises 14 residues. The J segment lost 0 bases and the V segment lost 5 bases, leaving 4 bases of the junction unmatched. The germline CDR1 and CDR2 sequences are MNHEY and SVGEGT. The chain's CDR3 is CASSRDSNSYEQYF. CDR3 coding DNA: TGTGCCAGCAGTCGGGACAGCAACTCCTACGAGCAGTACTTC.

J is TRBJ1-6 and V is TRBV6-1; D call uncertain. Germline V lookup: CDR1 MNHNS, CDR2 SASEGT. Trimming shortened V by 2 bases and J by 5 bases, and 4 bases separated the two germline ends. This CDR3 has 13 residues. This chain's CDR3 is CASSEQDNSPLHF. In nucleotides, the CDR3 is TGTGCCAGCAGTGAACAGGATAATTCACCCCTCCACTTT.

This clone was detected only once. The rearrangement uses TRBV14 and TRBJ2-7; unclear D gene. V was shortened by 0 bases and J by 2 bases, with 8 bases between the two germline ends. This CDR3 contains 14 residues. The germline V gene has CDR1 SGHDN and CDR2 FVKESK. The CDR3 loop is CASSQDRHPYEQYF. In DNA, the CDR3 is TGTGCCAGCAGCCAAGATAGACATCCCTACGAGCAGTACTTC.

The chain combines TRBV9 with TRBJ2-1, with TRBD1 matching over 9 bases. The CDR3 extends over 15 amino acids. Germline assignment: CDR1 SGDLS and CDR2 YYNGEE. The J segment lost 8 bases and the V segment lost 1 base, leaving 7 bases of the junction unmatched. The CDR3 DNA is TGTGCCAGCAGCGTATCGGGACAGGGTAGGTATGAGCAGTTCTTC. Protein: CASSVSGQGRYEQFF.

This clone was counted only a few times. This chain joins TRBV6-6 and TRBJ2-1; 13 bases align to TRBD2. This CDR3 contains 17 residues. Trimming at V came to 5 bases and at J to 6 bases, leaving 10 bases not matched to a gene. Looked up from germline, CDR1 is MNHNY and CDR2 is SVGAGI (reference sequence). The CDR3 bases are TGTGCCAGCAGTCCCTATGCCGGGACTAGCGGGGTCAATGAGCAGTTCTTC. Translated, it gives CASSPYAGTSGVNEQFF.

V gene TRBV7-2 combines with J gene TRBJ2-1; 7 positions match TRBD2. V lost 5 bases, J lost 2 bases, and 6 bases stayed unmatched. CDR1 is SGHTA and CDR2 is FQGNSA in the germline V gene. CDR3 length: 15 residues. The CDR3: CASSPGLPTYNEQFF. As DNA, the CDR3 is TGTGCCAGCAGCCCGGGACTACCTACCTACAATGAGCAGTTCTTC.